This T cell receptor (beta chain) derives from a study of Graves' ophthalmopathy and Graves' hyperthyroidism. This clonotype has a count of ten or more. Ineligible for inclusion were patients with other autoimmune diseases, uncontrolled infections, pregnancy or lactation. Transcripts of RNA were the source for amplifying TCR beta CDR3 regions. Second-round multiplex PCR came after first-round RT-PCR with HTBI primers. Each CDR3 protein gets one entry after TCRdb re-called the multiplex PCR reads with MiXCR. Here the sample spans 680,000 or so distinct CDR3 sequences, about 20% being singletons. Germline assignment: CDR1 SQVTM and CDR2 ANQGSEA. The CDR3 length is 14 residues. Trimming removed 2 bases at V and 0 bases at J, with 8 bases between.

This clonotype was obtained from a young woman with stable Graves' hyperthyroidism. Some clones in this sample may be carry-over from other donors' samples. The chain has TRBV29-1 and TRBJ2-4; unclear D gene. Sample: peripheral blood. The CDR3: CSVESGLAKNIQYF. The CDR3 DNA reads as TGCAGCGTTGAATCTGGGTTAGCCAAAAACATTCAGTACTTC.